Each of the 19 T cell receptor beta chains below was sequenced from the same sample in a study of beta chain features in type 1 diabetes. Study-wide results and caveats: Researchers report that Type 1 diabetes patients had moderately but significantly shorter TCRB CDR3s across all four CD4+ subsets.

Of the isolated RNA, all was reverse transcribed, and so the sequenced material was expressed TCRB transcripts. This table comes from immunoSEQ multiplex PCR, and its TCRdb copy is limited to in-frame clones, with some not included. The profile covers 550,000 to 850,000 clones, with roughly 13% appearing a single time and approximately 0.02% taken by the ten largest. These receptors' antigens are unknown. Material for sequencing was naive CD4+ T cells from blood. The origin of the receptors is a young man with type 1 diabetes.

The chain joins TRBV30 to TRBJ1-6; D possibly corresponds to TRBD1 (6 bases). Trimming cost V 4 bases and J 5 bases, with 6 bases left between them. Germline assignment: CDR1 GTSNPN and CDR2 SVGIG (reference sequence). CDR3 length: 12 residues. The CDR3 is CAWNRDNSPLHF. CDR3 nucleotides: TGTGCCTGGAACAGGGATAATTCACCCCTCCACTTT.

A few counts support this clone. The gene calls are TRBV10-3 and TRBJ1-6, with D possibly matching TRBD1 (5 bases). V lost 8 bases, J lost 4 bases, and 6 bases lay in between. CDR3 length: 12 amino acids. Germline V lookup: CDR1 ENHRY, CDR2 SYGVKD. CDR3 amino acids: CAIAGYNSPLHF. CDR3 in DNA: TGTGCCATCGCAGGGTATAATTCACCCCTCCACTTT.

The gene calls are TRBV11-2 and TRBJ2-3; D call uncertain. CDR1 is SGHAT and CDR2 is FQNNGV in the germline V gene. The CDR3 totals 13 residues. The V end lost 5 bases, the J end lost 2 bases, and 8 bases lay between the germline ends. The CDR3, as DNA: TGTGCCAGCAGCGTCGACACCACAGATACGCAGTATTTT. Its translation: CASSVDTTDTQYF. The whole variable domain, remainder taken from reference TRBV11-2 and TRBJ2-3, is EAGVAQSPRYKIIEKRQSVAFWCNPISGHATLYWYQQILGQGPKLLIQFQNNGVVDDSQLPKDRFSAERLKGVDSTLKIQPAKLEDSAVYLCASSVDTTDTQYFGPGTRLTVL.

V and J are TRBV2 and TRBJ2-3, with D unclear. CDR3 length equals 15 residues. Trimming pared 3 bases from V and 6 bases from J, leaving 16 bases between. Germline lookup yields CDR1 SNHLY and CDR2 FYNNEI. CDR3 sequence (DNA): TGTGCCAGCAGTGACCCAGGACGAAGTCCCGATACGCAGTATTTT. Encoded protein: CASSDPGRSPDTQYF.

The chain links TRBV2 to TRBJ1-5, with D unresolved. V lost 6 bases, J lost 5 bases, and 14 bases lay in between. This CDR3 is 14 amino acids long. Germline lookup yields CDR1 SNHLY and CDR2 FYNNEI. The CDR3 sequence: CASSALQKDQPQHF. CDR3 sequence (DNA): TGTGCCAGCAGCGCACTCCAAAAAGATCAGCCCCAGCATTTT.

J is TRBJ2-5 and V is TRBV6-5; D remains unclear. Per germline, CDR1 MNHEY and CDR2 SVGAGI. The CDR3 length is 13 residues. V shed 4 bases and J shed 5 bases, with 11 bases lying between them. CDR3 region: CASSLEVTETQYF. In DNA, the CDR3 is TGTGCCAGCAGTTTAGAGGTTACGGAGACCCAGTACTTC.

Written as DNA, the CDR3 is TGTGCCAGCCAGAGGGGTTCGGGCATCGAGACCCAGTACTTC. It yields the protein CASQRGSGIETQYF. The chain joins TRBV19 to TRBJ2-5, with D perhaps given as TRBD1 or TRBD2 (5 bases each). The CDR3 is 14 residues long. Germline loops: CDR1 LNHDA, CDR2 SQIVND (reference sequence). The V end lost 9 bases, the J end lost 5 bases, and 19 bases lay between the germline ends.

This clone came up a few times. This chain uses TRBV30 with TRBJ2-7; possible D gene TRBD1, 5 bases. The germline V gene encodes CDR1 GTSNPN and CDR2 SVGIG (reference sequence). The CDR3 is 14 residues long. Trimming cost V 2 bases and J 0 bases, with 11 bases left between them. This CDR3 is CAWSRIGDSYEQYF. For the CDR3, the DNA is TGTGCCTGGAGTAGGATAGGGGACTCCTACGAGCAGTACTTC. The whole variable domain, remainder taken from reference TRBV30 and TRBJ2-7, is SQTIHQWPATLVQPVGSPLSLECTVEGTSNPNLYWYRQAAGRGLQLLFYSVGIGQISSEVPQNLSASRPQDRQFILSSKKLLLSDSGFYLCAWSRIGDSYEQYFGPGTRLTVT.

V and J are TRBV4-2 and TRBJ1-1; unclear D gene. V was cut by 1 base and J by 1 base, with 7 bases left in between. Germline V CDR1 and CDR2: LGHNA, YNFKEQ. The CDR3 sequence is 14 residues long. The DNA of the CDR3 is TGTGCCAGCAGCCAAGGAGCCACGAACACTGAAGCTTTCTTT. Amino acids: CASSQGATNTEAFF.

This chain joins TRBV4-2 and TRBJ2-5, with 12 bases that match TRBD1. The DNA matches TRBJ2-7 better at its end, which makes the J call doubtful. The V gene's germline CDR1 is LGHNA and CDR2 YNFKEQ. The length of the CDR3 is 17 residues. CDR3 DNA: TGTGCCAGCAGCCAATTCACGTCCGGGACAGGGGGCAACGAGCAGTACTTC. This codes for CASSQFTSGTGGNEQYF.

V usage is TRBV7-2 and J usage is TRBJ1-1, with D unclear. The CDR3 runs 15 residues. Per the germline V gene, CDR1 is SGHTA and CDR2 is FQGNSA. V gave up 1 base and J gave up 0 bases, with 9 bases separating them. DNA for the CDR3: TGTGCCAGCAGCTTAGTGGCAGAACTGAACACTGAAGCTTTCTTT. Translated: CASSLVAELNTEAFF. The whole variable domain, remainder taken from reference TRBV7-2 and TRBJ1-1, is GAGVSQSPSNKVTEKGKDVELRCDPISGHTALYWYRQSLGQGLEFLIYFQGNSAPDKSGLPSDRFSAERTGGSVSTLTIQRTQQEDSAVYLCASSLVAELNTEAFFGQGTRLTVV.

The gene calls are TRBV29-1 and TRBJ2-2, with a weak D call TRBD2 (5 bases). This CDR3 has 15 amino acids. The germline CDR1 and CDR2 sequences are SQVTM and ANQGSEA. The ends were cut back, 1 base at V and 5 bases at J, with 14 bases in the middle. The CDR3 region is CSVEGLRGETGELFF. CDR3 nucleotides: TGCAGCGTTGAAGGACTACGGGGAGAAACCGGGGAGCTGTTTTTT.

This chain links TRBV4-2 with TRBJ1-1, with D perhaps matching TRBD1 (6 bases). Per germline, CDR1 LGHNA and CDR2 YNFKEQ. V was pared by 0 bases and J by 7 bases, with 24 bases between. The CDR3 sequence is 18 residues long. The CDR3 sequence: CASSQEGFLAGVGFEAFF. DNA of the CDR3: TGTGCCAGCAGCCAAGAAGGATTTCTTGCAGGGGTCGGCTTTGAAGCTTTCTTT.

This clone has a handful of counts. The chain links TRBV6-1 to TRBJ1-2; D is unclear. This CDR3 comprises 12 residues. V was shortened by 11 bases and J by 4 bases, with 14 bases between the two germline ends. CDR1 is MNHNS, CDR2 SASEGT, per germline. This CDR3 is CALKGLSYGYTF. CDR3 in DNA: TGTGCCCTGAAGGGTTTATCCTATGGCTACACCTTC.

The rearrangement uses TRBV30 and TRBJ1-2; D may be TRBD1 (6 bases). Germline V CDR1 and CDR2: GTSNPN, SVGIG (reference sequence). This CDR3 is built from 14 residues. Trimming removed 0 bases at V and 7 bases at J, with 15 bases between. The CDR3 coding sequence is TGTGCCTGGAGTGTAATTTTACAGGGTGGTGGCTACACCTTC. Translation gives CAWSVILQGGGYTF.

This clone was counted a few times. Additional DNA sequences in this sample encode the identical CDR3. The chain is built from TRBV5-1 and TRBJ1-5; D remains unclear. CDR1 and CDR2 from the germline V gene are SGHRS and YFSETQ. CDR3 length: 13 residues. The V end was cut by 3 bases, the J end by 0 bases, with 4 bases between. The CDR3 DNA sequence: TGCGCCAGCAGCTGGGATAGCAATCAGCCCCAGCATTTT. Protein product: CASSWDSNQPQHF.

This clone has only a few counts. The gene calls are TRBV19 and TRBJ1-4; D is perhaps TRBD1 (5 bases). Germline V gene sequence: CDR1 LNHDA, CDR2 SQIVND (reference sequence). The CDR3 extends over 15 amino acids. With 5 bases removed from V and 0 bases from J, the gap between germline ends came to 10 bases. The CDR3 DNA reads as TGTGCCAGTAGTTCCCAGGGTGCAACTAATGAAAAACTGTTTTTT. This sequence encodes CASSSQGATNEKLFF.

There are a few counts of this clone. This chain joins TRBV5-6 and TRBJ2-3; 7 nucleotides match TRBD1. CDR1 is SGHDT, CDR2 YYEEEE, per germline. The CDR3 runs 14 residues. Trimming took 4 bases from V and 2 from J; bases not matched to a gene: 4. The CDR3 reads CASSTGQVTDTQYF. In DNA form, the CDR3 reads TGTGCCAGCAGCACCGGACAGGTCACAGATACGCAGTATTTT.

This clone was seen a handful of times. CDR3 nucleotides: TGCGCCAGCAGTGAGCTGACAGCCAAGTACTTC. This gives the protein CASSELTAKYF. The V gene is TRBV10-2, the J gene TRBJ2-5, with D maybe TRBD1 (5 bases). Trimming took off 2 bases at V and 12 bases at J, with 10 bases between the two ends. From germline, CDR1 is WSHSY and CDR2 SAAADI. This CDR3 has 11 residues.